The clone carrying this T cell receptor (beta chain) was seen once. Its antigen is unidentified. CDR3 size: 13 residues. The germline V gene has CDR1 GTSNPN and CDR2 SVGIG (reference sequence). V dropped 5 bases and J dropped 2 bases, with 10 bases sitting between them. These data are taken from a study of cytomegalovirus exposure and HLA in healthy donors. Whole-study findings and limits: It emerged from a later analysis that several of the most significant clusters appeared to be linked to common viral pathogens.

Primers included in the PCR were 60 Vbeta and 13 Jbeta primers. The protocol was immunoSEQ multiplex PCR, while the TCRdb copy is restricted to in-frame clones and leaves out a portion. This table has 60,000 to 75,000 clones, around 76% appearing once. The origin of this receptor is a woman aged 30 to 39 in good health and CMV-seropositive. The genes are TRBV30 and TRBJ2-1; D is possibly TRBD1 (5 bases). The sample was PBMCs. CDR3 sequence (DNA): TGTGCCTGGGACAGCCTGGCCTACAATGAGCAGTTCTTC. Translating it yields CAWDSLAYNEQFF.